This T cell receptor (beta chain) was observed in a study of blood T cell repertoires in COVID-19. The data were produced by immunoSEQ multiplex PCR, yet TCRdb's version contains in-frame clones alone and is incomplete. The data contain hundreds of thousands of clones, approximately 90% of them singletons. Germline V gene sequence: CDR1 SNHLY, CDR2 FYNNEI. There are 15 residues in the CDR3. With 0 bases removed from V and 6 bases from J, the gap between germline ends came to 14 bases. The TCR originated in a middle-aged woman who had recovered from COVID-19. The gene calls are TRBV2 and TRBJ1-1; weak D call: TRBD1 (6 bases). Sequenced: peripheral blood. The CDR3 DNA reads as TGTGCCAGCAGTGAAGCTTCTCGGGGGGCCGCTGAAGCTTTCTTT. The encoded protein is CASSEASRGAAEAFF.